This section outlines one T cell receptor beta chain sequence together with its context. Its antigen is unidentified. The entry originates in a study of T cell repertoires in cytomegalovirus infection. Via MiXCR, TCRdb re-called the reads, giving one row per CDR3 protein. This table holds a few hundred thousand distinct CDR3 sequences, around 27% found once. CDR1 ENHRY and CDR2 SYGVKD come from the germline V gene. Trimming took off 5 bases at V and 2 bases at J, with 9 bases between the two ends. The CDR3 runs to 13 residues. Study outcomes and limitations: HLA-C-restricted CMV clonotypes gave the most frequent clonotype in two of eight donors.

The V and J genes are TRBV10-3 and TRBJ1-1; D gene ambiguous. Sequencing used PBMCs. This TCR came from a human donor in good health (CMV status not recorded). Some clones in this sample may be carry-over from other donors' samples. DNA for the CDR3: TGTGCCATCAGTCCCTCAGGTAACACTGAAGCTTTCTTT. Translating gives CAISPSGNTEAFF.